The 18 T cell receptor beta chains presented below share a single source sample, sequenced in a study of cytomegalovirus exposure and HLA in healthy donors. It was with 60 Vbeta and 13 Jbeta primers that the PCR ran. Sequencing was performed with immunoSEQ multiplex PCR; in TCRdb, only in-frame clones are kept and a portion is missing. This repertoire shows 150,000 to 200,000 clones, 65% to 85% found once; its top ten account for about 5.6%. Sequenced material: PBMCs. The receptors derive from a woman aged 25 to 45 in good health and CMV-seropositive.

J is TRBJ2-7 and V is TRBV6-4, with D possibly matching TRBD1 (7 bases). Between the trimmed V and J ends, which lost 11 bases and 3 bases, there was a span of 20 bases. Germline CDR1 and CDR2: MRHNA and SNTAGT. The CDR3 has 14 amino acids. The CDR3 here is CAVQGRNRSYEQYF. The CDR3 DNA sequence: TGTGCCGTACAGGGGAGGAATAGGAGCTACGAGCAGTACTTC.

The chain joins TRBV6-1 to TRBJ1-5, with D possibly being TRBD1 (5 bases). Trimming cost V 7 bases and J 6 bases, with 16 bases left between them. The CDR3 loop spans 14 amino acids. CDR1 is MNHNS, CDR2 SASEGT, per germline. CDR3 nucleotides: TGTGCCAGCATCCCTTGGGGGGGTGGTCAGCCCCAGCATTTT. The encoded protein is CASIPWGGGQPQHF.

This clone was counted a few times. The germline gene is not matched at one end of the junction; a read error may be the cause. The chain uses TRBV7-7 and TRBJ2-2, with TRBD1 matching over 7 bases. CDR1 is SSHAT and CDR2 is FNYEAQ in the germline V gene (reference sequence). This CDR3 comprises 14 residues. The DNA for the CDR3 is TGTGCTAGCAGCTTGCGAGGGGGCATCGGGGAGCTGTTTTTT. Its protein is CASSLRGGIGELFF.

This chain connects TRBV6-6 to TRBJ1-1; tentative D call: TRBD1 (6 bases). Trimming pared 5 bases from V and 3 bases from J, leaving 13 bases between. This CDR3 region has 14 residues. Germline CDR1 is MNHNY and CDR2 is SVGAGI (reference sequence). The CDR3 DNA reads as TGTGCCAGCAGTCGCAGGGGAGGGGACACTGAAGCTTTCTTT. Translated: CASSRRGGDTEAFF.

CDR3 in amino acids: CASSTGEDNEQFF. CDR3 coding DNA: TGTGCCAGCTCGACGGGGGAAGACAATGAGCAGTTCTTC. The rearrangement uses TRBV18 and TRBJ2-1; tentatively, D is TRBD2 (6 bases). The V gene lost 6 bases and the J gene lost 5 bases, with 11 bases spanning the gap. Per germline, CDR1 KGHSH and CDR2 LQKENI. The CDR3 contains 13 residues.

The chain recombines TRBV6-1 with TRBJ1-2; 8 bases match TRBD1. V lost 5 bases, J lost 4 bases, and 9 bases stayed unmatched. The CDR3 has 15 amino acids. The germline CDR1 and CDR2 sequences are MNHNS and SASEGT. The CDR3 DNA follows: TGTGCCAGCAGTAGGACAGGGTCCTACCCCTATGGCTACACCTTC. It yields the protein CASSRTGSYPYGYTF.

CDR3 nucleotides: TGTGCCAGCAGCATGACCGGGAATCCCCATCAGCCCCAGCATTTT. It codes for CASSMTGNPHQPQHF. The chain recombines TRBV5-5 with TRBJ1-5; D unclear. Germline CDR1 reads SGHKS; CDR2 reads YYEKEE (reference sequence). Trimming cost V 4 bases and J 5 bases, with 16 bases left between them. The CDR3 contains 15 residues.

CDR3 protein: CASSSFLGGQPYEQYF. The CDR3 DNA is TGTGCCAGCAGCTCCTTCCTGGGGGGACAGCCCTACGAGCAGTACTTC. V and J are TRBV5-6 and TRBJ2-5, with D tentatively TRBD1 (7 bases). The J call is uncertain, as TRBJ2-7 better fits the DNA end. Germline CDR1 SGHDT, CDR2 YYEEEE. This CDR3 has 16 amino acids.

On this clone itself: One end of the junction varies from germline; a read error may be responsible. This chain joins TRBV7-9 and TRBJ2-1, with a tentative D call TRBD2 (5 bases). The CDR3 is 16 residues long. Per germline, CDR1 SEHNR and CDR2 FQNEAQ (reference sequence). The CDR3 is CSSSLARIGSANEQFF. The CDR3 nucleotides are TGTTCCAGCAGCTTAGCGAGGATAGGGAGTGCGAATGAGCAGTTCTTC.

The chain couples TRBV11-2 to TRBJ2-7, with TRBD1 identical over 9 bases. V shed 3 bases, J shed 7 bases, and the junction held 10 bases outside the gene matches. The CDR3 consists of 15 residues. Germline values: CDR1 SGHAT, CDR2 FQNNGV. The CDR3 region has the DNA TGTGCCAGCAGCTTCCCGCCGGGGACAGGGAGGGAGCAGTACTTC. This encodes CASSFPPGTGREQYF.

V and J are TRBV5-1 and TRBJ2-1; D is perhaps TRBD1 (5 bases). Trimming shortened V by 4 bases and J by 4 bases, and 9 bases separated the two germline ends. Germline V CDR1 and CDR2: SGHRS, YFSETQ. This CDR3 spans 13 amino acids. This chain's CDR3 is CASSATAYNEQFF. The CDR3 DNA is TGCGCCAGCAGCGCGACAGCATACAATGAGCAGTTCTTC.

This clone appeared a few times. The chain is built from TRBV4-1 and TRBJ2-7, with D possibly TRBD2 on 6 matching bases. The V end was cut by 1 base, the J end by 3 bases, with 19 bases between. Germline lookup yields CDR1 MGHRA and CDR2 YSYEKL. This CDR3 has 17 residues. The CDR3 loop is CASSQAEVGGWGYEQYF. DNA of the CDR3: TGCGCCAGCAGCCAAGCCGAGGTCGGGGGTTGGGGCTACGAGCAGTACTTC.

The chain couples TRBV4-1 to TRBJ1-2, with 7 bases fitting TRBD1. Germline trimming cut 3 bases from V and 4 bases from J; bases unmatched to any gene: 17. Germline V CDR1 and CDR2: MGHRA, YSYEKL. The CDR3 covers 18 residues. The CDR3 loop is CASSHGTARGNSGYGYTF. The DNA of the CDR3 is TGCGCCAGCAGCCACGGGACAGCCAGAGGGAATAGTGGCTATGGCTACACCTTC.

The chain is built from TRBV2 and TRBJ2-1; the match to TRBD1 covers 7 bases. The V segment lost 4 bases and the J segment 12 bases; nucleotides outside the gene matches: 15. The CDR3 runs to 15 residues. The germline V gene has CDR1 SNHLY and CDR2 FYNNEI. In DNA form, the CDR3 reads TGTGCCAGCAGTGGGAACAGGGGCAACTTGATGGGGCAGTTCTTC. It is translated as CASSGNRGNLMGQFF.

V and J are TRBV2 and TRBJ2-1, with 9 bases lining up with TRBD1. J gave up 7 bases and V 8 bases, and 6 bases lay outside the gene matches. The CDR3 length is 13 residues. Germline lookup yields CDR1 SNHLY and CDR2 FYNNEI. The CDR3 here is CASGGDRENEQFF. The CDR3 coding sequence is TGTGCCAGCGGGGGGGACAGGGAAAATGAGCAGTTCTTC.

The chain carries TRBV11-2 and TRBJ2-5; TRBD2 matches at 8 bases. The V segment lost 5 bases and the J segment 1 base; nucleotides outside the gene matches: 3. The germline gives CDR1 SGHAT, CDR2 FQNNGV. The CDR3 has 14 residues. CDR3 coding DNA: TGTGCCAGCAGCGACACTAGCGGCCAAGAGACCCAGTACTTC. Protein: CASSDTSGQETQYF.

This rearrangement joins TRBV2 to TRBJ2-3; 7 bases match TRBD2. Germline lookup yields CDR1 SNHLY and CDR2 FYNNEI. V was pared by 8 bases and J by 0 bases, with 5 bases of the junction left unmatched. The CDR3 spans 14 residues. The CDR3 DNA reads as TGTGCCAGCCCTACGGGGGGTAGCACAGATACGCAGTATTTT. It yields the protein CASPTGGSTDTQYF.

The rearrangement links TRBV7-9 to TRBJ2-7; D perhaps matches TRBD1 (6 bases). The germline gives CDR1 SEHNR, CDR2 FQNEAQ (reference sequence). This CDR3 is 12 amino acids long. V was clipped by 3 bases and J by 5 bases, with 8 bases between them. CDR3 coding DNA: TGTGCCAGCAGCTTCCGACAGGACGAGCAGTACTTC. It translates to CASSFRQDEQYF.